This T cell receptor (beta chain) was sequenced during a study of blood T cell repertoires in COVID-19. For the study at large: Sites in the United States, Italy and Spain provided acute and convalescent COVID-19 samples. Sample material is recorded as cDNA or gDNA derived from T cells, B-cell-depleted T cells, or PBMCs.

This CDR3 has 15 amino acids. The germline gives CDR1 SGHTA, CDR2 FQGNSA. With 5 bases clipped from V and 4 bases from J, the junction kept 8 bases outside the gene matches. In the original processing: Nucleated cell counts were estimated from reference gene primer amplification. The protocol was immunoSEQ multiplex PCR, while the TCRdb copy is restricted to in-frame clones and leaves out a portion. The V and J calls and clone size are taken from that table; D and trimming were inferred from the DNA. The table lists 50,000 or so clones, 70% to 90% of them singletons. The source is a man aged 70-80 years with acute or convalescent COVID-19. The sample taken for sequencing was peripheral blood. The V call is TRBV7-2, the J call TRBJ1-3; 7 bases line up with TRBD1. The CDR3 DNA reads as TGTGCCAGCAGCCCAGACAGGGTGTCCGGAAACACCATATATTTT. It translates to CASSPDRVSGNTIYF.